The clone carrying this T cell receptor beta chain was picked up a small number of times. This table comes from immunoSEQ multiplex PCR, and its TCRdb copy is limited to in-frame clones, with some not included. Seen here are more than 70,000 clones, about 89% observed once, and the top ten hold just under 5%. The CDR3 runs 15 residues. The germline V gene encodes CDR1 LNHDA and CDR2 SQIVND (reference sequence). Trimming at V came to 5 bases and at J to 1 base, leaving 3 bases not matched to a gene. The data belong to a study of T cell responses to AZD1222 COVID-19 vaccine. This receptor was obtained from an adult who received the AZD1222 COVID-19 vaccine. This specimen consisted of peripheral blood, obtained 28 days after the second AZD1222 dose. The J gene is TRBJ1-5, the V gene TRBV19, with TRBD1 identical over 9 bases. The CDR3 sequence is CASSLDRGSNQPQHF. CDR3 nucleotide sequence: TGTGCCAGTAGTTTGGACAGGGGAAGCAATCAGCCCCAGCATTTT.